The subject of this entry is one TCR beta chain. Its target is unknown. This entry comes from a study of T cell repertoires in cytomegalovirus infection. TCRdb reanalysed the reads using MiXCR and keeps one entry per CDR3 protein. The sample holds approximately 190,000 distinct CDR3 sequences, roughly 9% seen once. Overall study results and limits: The ex vivo response was dominated by HLA-C-restricted CMV-specific TCR beta clonotypes. Based on cumulative public TCR beta family frequency, carriers of CMV plus the relevant HLA were identified.

The CDR3 is 14 residues long. V shed 6 bases and J 4 bases; nucleotides not matched to a gene: 5. Germline CDR1 is MNHEY and CDR2 is SVGAGI. This sequence originates from a human donor in good health (CMV status not recorded). Some clones in this sample may be carry-over from other donors' samples. The V call is TRBV6-5, the J call TRBJ1-1; 10 bases agree with TRBD1. Sequencing input: PBMCs. The CDR3 reads CASRRGQGITEAFF. The CDR3 nucleotides are TGTGCCAGCAGACGGGGACAGGGGATCACTGAAGCTTTCTTT.